A single sample is the source of the 12 T cell receptor beta chains below, sequenced in a study of blood T cell repertoires in COVID-19 (dated by TCRdb to about 2020). Library prep was done by the immunoSEQ multiplex PCR assay. TCRdb took this table from immuneACCESS and kept in-frame rearrangements with V and J called. Such tables lack part of the clones; where checked against another copy, unresolved V genes explain under half of the gap, and the rest is unexplained. Counted in this sample were approximately 110,000 clones; 82% of them appeared once. Jointly, the top ten make up 7% to 9% of the sample. The sample consisted of peripheral blood. These receptors originate from a man aged 65 to 85 with acute or convalescent COVID-19.

The CDR3 DNA reads TGTGCCAGCAGTTACTTACAGGGTTTAGATACGCAGTATTTT. Translated: CASSYLQGLDTQYF. This rearrangement joins TRBV6-5 to TRBJ2-3, with a tentative D call TRBD1 (6 bases). The germline CDR1 and CDR2 sequences are MNHEY and SVGAGI. Deletions cut 1 base from V and 5 bases from J, with 10 bases between. The CDR3 totals 14 residues.

This clone was counted a few times. The chain couples TRBV25-1 to TRBJ1-3, with TRBD1 matching over 10 bases. The CDR3 sequence is 15 residues long. V was pared by 2 bases and J by 2 bases, with 0 bases of the junction left unmatched. Germline lookup yields CDR1 MGHDK and CDR2 SYGVNS. In DNA, the CDR3 is TGTGCCAGCAGTGAAGGACAGGGGGCTGGAAACACCATATATTTT. It encodes CASSEGQGAGNTIYF.

The chain employs TRBV6-5 and TRBJ2-3; D may be TRBD2 (5 bases). CDR3 length equals 13 residues. Germline-derived CDR1 and CDR2 are MNHEY and SVGAGI. V was trimmed by 7 bases and J by 3 bases, leaving 11 bases between them. CDR3 in amino acids: CASNIEGTDTQYF. The DNA for the CDR3 is TGTGCCAGCAATATTGAGGGTACAGATACGCAGTATTTT.

The chain joins TRBV12-3 or TRBV12-4 to TRBJ2-2; D remains unclear. V lost 3 bases to trimming and J lost 8 bases, with 4 bases between them. CDR3 size: 11 residues. CDR3 sequence: CASSFLGELFF. The CDR3 bases are TGTGCCAGCAGTTTTCTAGGGGAGCTGTTTTTT.

The CDR3 protein is CASSPSVFEQFF. The CDR3 region has the DNA TGTGCCAGCAGCCCGAGCGTTTTTGAGCAGTTCTTC. This chain uses TRBV7-9 with TRBJ2-1; D is unclear. Germline V gene sequence: CDR1 SEHNR, CDR2 FQNEAQ (reference sequence). Trimming left V 5 bases short and J 9 bases short, with 11 bases between. The CDR3 totals 12 residues.

The rearrangement joins TRBV28 to TRBJ1-1; TRBD1 agrees at 8 bases. The V segment lost 9 bases and the J segment 0 bases; nucleotides outside the gene matches: 3. This CDR3 spans 13 amino acids. Germline values: CDR1 MDHEN, CDR2 SYDVKM. CDR3 nucleotide sequence: TGTGCCAGTAAGACAGGGGTGAACACTGAAGCTTTCTTT. Translation gives CASKTGVNTEAFF.

This clone occurred a few times. The genes are TRBV10-3 and TRBJ2-7; possibly TRBD1 for D (6 bases). The germline V gene has CDR1 ENHRY and CDR2 SYGVKD. This CDR3 has 14 residues. V was clipped by 0 bases and J by 3 bases, with 9 bases between them. Written as DNA, the CDR3 is TGTGCCATCAGTGAGTCGGGCAGGGGCTACGAGCAGTACTTC. It encodes CAISESGRGYEQYF.

V and J are TRBV2 and TRBJ2-1, with 7 bases lining up with TRBD2. This CDR3 spans 14 amino acids. In germline, CDR1 is SNHLY, CDR2 FYNNEI. The V segment lost 7 bases and the J segment 8 bases; nucleotides outside the gene matches: 11. The CDR3 coding sequence is TGTGCCAGCATGATGGGGGGGGGTTTAGATGAGCAGTTCTTC. This encodes CASMMGGGLDEQFF.

The J gene is TRBJ2-7, the V gene TRBV7-9, with D possibly matching TRBD1 (6 bases). This CDR3 is built from 13 residues. The germline CDR1 and CDR2 sequences are SEHNR and FQNEAQ (reference sequence). V lost 4 bases, J lost 4 bases, and 11 bases lay in between. The CDR3 sequence is CASSSGTQYEQYF. CDR3 sequence (DNA): TGTGCCAGCAGCTCCGGGACACAGTACGAGCAGTACTTC. Full variable domain (outside the CDR3, taken from reference TRBV7-9 and TRBJ2-7): DTGVSQNPRHKITKRGQNVTFRCDPISEHNRLYWYRQTLGQGPEFLTYFQNEAQLEKSRLLSDRFSAERPKGSFSTLEIQRTEQGDSAMYLCASSSGTQYEQYFGPGTRLTVT.

This chain links TRBV5-4 with TRBJ2-5, with D tentatively TRBD2 (6 bases). CDR1 SGHNT and CDR2 YYREEE come from the germline V gene (reference sequence). The CDR3 totals 14 residues. Trimming took 0 bases from V and 3 from J, leaving 9 bases between them. The CDR3 coding sequence is TGTGCCAGCAGCTTGGGGACTACCAAAGAGACCCAGTACTTC. This sequence encodes CASSLGTTKETQYF.

The chain has TRBV5-1 and TRBJ2-2; 9 bases match TRBD1. The germline CDR1 and CDR2 sequences are SGHRS and YFSETQ. The CDR3 runs 22 residues. Unmatched junction bases numbered 24, after V lost 6 bases and J lost 0 bases. For the CDR3, the DNA is TGCGCCAGCAAACAGCAACGGACAGGGGAGATCTGGGGAGAGGCGAACACCGGGGAGCTGTTTTTT. Amino acids: CASKQQRTGEIWGEANTGELFF.

Of note for this clone: The sample holds other DNA sequences that translate to the same CDR3. The CDR3 is CASNAGKTYEQYF. The CDR3 DNA sequence: TGTGCCAGCAATGCAGGAAAGACCTACGAGCAGTACTTC. The rearrangement links TRBV28 to TRBJ2-7; D unclear. Germline CDR1 and CDR2: MDHEN and SYDVKM. Trimming took off 7 bases at V and 2 bases at J, with 12 bases between the two ends. The CDR3 consists of 13 residues.